Here is one TCR beta chain with its context. Its cognate antigen is unknown. The repertoire was sequenced with immunoSEQ multiplex PCR; TCRdb's copy has only in-frame clones and lacks some. The sample has around 100,000 clones, more than 75% seen once. This CDR3 contains 15 residues. Trimming removed 2 bases from V and 4 bases from J; junction bases left unmatched: 5. In germline, CDR1 is SGHTA, CDR2 FQGTGA. This sample was taken from a study of T cell responses to AZD1222 COVID-19 vaccine. Study-level results: Researchers report vaccine-associated CD4 TCRs spanning spike, with dominance at 160-218 and 743-854.

The source of this sequence is an adult who received the MenACWY meningococcal vaccine as a control. The sequencing used peripheral blood, collected 28 days after the second dose of the MenACWY control vaccine. The V gene is TRBV7-3, the J gene TRBJ2-5; 9 nucleotides line up with TRBD2. In nucleotides, the CDR3 is TGTGCCAGCAGCTTACTAGCGGGGCTGGGAGAGACCCAGTACTTC. Translating it yields CASSLLAGLGETQYF.